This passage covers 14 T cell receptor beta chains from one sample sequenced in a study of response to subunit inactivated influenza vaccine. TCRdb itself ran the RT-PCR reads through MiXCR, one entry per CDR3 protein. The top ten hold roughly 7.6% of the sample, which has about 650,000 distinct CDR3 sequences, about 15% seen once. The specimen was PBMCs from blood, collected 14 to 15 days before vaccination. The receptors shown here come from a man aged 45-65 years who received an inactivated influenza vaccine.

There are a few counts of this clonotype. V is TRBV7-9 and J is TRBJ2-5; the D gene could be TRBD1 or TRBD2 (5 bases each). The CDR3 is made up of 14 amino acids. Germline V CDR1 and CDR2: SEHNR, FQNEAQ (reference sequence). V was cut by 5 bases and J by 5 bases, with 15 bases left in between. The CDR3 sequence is CASSPRARAETQYF. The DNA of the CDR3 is TGTGCCAGCAGCCCGAGGGCCAGGGCCGAGACCCAGTACTTC.

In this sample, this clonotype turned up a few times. CDR3 in DNA: TGCAGCGTTTGGAAAGGGGAGCTGTTTTTT. Protein: CSVWKGELFF. V gene TRBV29-1 combines with J gene TRBJ2-2; D is uncertain. Trimming removed 5 bases from V and 8 bases from J, with 6 bases in between. From germline, CDR1 is SQVTM and CDR2 ANQGSEA. This CDR3 region has 10 residues.

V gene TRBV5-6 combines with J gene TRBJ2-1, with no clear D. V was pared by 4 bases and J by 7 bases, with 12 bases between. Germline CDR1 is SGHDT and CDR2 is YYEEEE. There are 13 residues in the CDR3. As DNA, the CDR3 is TGTGCCAGCAGCCCGGTGGGTCGAAATGAGCAGTTCTTC. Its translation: CASSPVGRNEQFF.

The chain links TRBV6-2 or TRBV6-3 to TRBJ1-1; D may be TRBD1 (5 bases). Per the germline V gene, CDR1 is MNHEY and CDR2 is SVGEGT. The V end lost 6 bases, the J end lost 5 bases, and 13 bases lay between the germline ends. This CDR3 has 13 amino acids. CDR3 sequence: CASRAGGGTEAFF. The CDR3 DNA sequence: TGTGCCAGCAGGGCTGGCGGGGGTACTGAAGCTTTCTTT.

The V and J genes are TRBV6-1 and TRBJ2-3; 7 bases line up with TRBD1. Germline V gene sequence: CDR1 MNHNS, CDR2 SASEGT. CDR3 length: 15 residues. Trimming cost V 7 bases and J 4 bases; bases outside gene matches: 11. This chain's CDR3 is CASTPLRGRSDTQYF. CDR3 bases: TGTGCCAGCACCCCATTGAGGGGGCGATCAGATACGCAGTATTTT.

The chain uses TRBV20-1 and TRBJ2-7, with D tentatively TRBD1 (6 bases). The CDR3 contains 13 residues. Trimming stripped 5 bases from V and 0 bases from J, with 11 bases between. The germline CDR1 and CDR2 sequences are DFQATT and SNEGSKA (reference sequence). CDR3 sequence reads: CSAHRDISYEQYF. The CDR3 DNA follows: TGCAGTGCTCACCGGGACATCTCCTACGAGCAGTACTTC.

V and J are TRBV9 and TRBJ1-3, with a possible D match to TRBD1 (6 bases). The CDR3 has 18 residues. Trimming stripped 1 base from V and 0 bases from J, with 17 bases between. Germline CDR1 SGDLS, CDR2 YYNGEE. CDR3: CASSVFGGRTRSGNTIYF. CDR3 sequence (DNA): TGTGCCAGCAGCGTATTTGGGGGGCGGACACGCTCTGGAAACACCATATATTTT. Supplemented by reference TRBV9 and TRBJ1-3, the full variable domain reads DSGVTQTPKHLITATGQRVTLRCSPRSGDLSVYWYQQSLDQGLQFLIQYYNGEERAKGNILERFSAQQFPDLHSELNLSSLELGDSALYFCASSVFGGRTRSGNTIYFGEGSWLTVV.

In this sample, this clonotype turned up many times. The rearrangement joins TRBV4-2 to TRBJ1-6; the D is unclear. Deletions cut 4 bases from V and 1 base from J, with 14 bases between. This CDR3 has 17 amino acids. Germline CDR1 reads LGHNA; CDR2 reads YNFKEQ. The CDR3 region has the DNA TGTGCCAGCAGCCCCCGGGCCTCGGGGTCCTATAATTCACCCCTCCACTTT. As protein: CASSPRASGSYNSPLHF.

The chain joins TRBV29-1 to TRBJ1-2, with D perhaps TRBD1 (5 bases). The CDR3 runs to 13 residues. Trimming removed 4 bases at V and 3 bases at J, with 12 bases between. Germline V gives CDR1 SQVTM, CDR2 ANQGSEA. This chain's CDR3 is CSVGDRGDYGYTF. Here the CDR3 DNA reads TGCAGCGTTGGTGACAGAGGAGACTATGGCTACACCTTC.

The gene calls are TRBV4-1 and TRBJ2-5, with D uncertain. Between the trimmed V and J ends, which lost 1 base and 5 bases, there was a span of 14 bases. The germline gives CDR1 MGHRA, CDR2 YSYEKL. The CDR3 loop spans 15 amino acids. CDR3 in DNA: TGCGCCAGCAGCCAAGGGAGCCGAGAGGACGAGACCCAGTACTTC. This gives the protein CASSQGSREDETQYF.

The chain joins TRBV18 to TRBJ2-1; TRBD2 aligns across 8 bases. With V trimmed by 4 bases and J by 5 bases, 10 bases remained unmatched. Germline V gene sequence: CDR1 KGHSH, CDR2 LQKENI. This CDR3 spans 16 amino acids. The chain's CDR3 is CASSLPNSGKNNEQFF. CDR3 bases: TGTGCCAGCTCACTTCCCAATAGCGGGAAAAACAATGAGCAGTTCTTC.

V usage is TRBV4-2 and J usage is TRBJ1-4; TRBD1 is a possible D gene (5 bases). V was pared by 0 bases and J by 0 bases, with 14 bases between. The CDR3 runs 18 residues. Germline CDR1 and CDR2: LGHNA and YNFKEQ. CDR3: CASSQDWSGGPTNEKLFF. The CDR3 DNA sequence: TGTGCCAGCAGCCAAGATTGGTCGGGGGGACCAACTAATGAAAAACTGTTTTTT.

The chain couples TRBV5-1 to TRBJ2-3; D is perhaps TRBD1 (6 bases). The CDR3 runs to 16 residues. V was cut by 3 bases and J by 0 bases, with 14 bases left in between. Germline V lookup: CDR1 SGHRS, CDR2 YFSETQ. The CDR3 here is CASSSRTDPSTDTQYF. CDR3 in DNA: TGCGCCAGCAGCTCGAGGACAGACCCTAGCACAGATACGCAGTATTTT.

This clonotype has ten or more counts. The CDR3 bases are TGCAGCGTGAAAATTTACACAGGGGACGTGAGGTACGAGCAGTACTTC. It yields the protein CSVKIYTGDVRYEQYF. This chain connects TRBV29-1 to TRBJ2-7; 7 bases line up with TRBD1. CDR1 and CDR2 from the germline V gene are SQVTM and ANQGSEA. Trimming at V came to 6 bases and at J to 4 bases, leaving 18 bases not matched to a gene. The CDR3 covers 16 residues.